Each of the 21 T cell receptor beta chains below was sequenced from the same sample in a study of identifying expanded T cells in peripheral blood. The data were produced by immunoSEQ multiplex PCR, yet TCRdb's version contains in-frame clones alone and is incomplete. The sample lists more than 85,000 clones, about 91% occurring once. The specimen was blood. These receptors all stem from a person between 18 and 69 years old in good health.

V and J are TRBV29-1 and TRBJ2-3; 8 bases are a match to TRBD2. V lost 3 bases, J lost 0 bases, and 5 bases stayed unmatched. Germline assignment: CDR1 SQVTM and CDR2 ANQGSEA. The CDR3 has 15 residues. CDR3 residues: CSVETSAASTDTQYF. In nucleotides, the CDR3 is TGCAGCGTTGAGACTAGCGCCGCTAGCACAGATACGCAGTATTTT.

In DNA, the CDR3 is TGTGCCAGCAGTGAAGGGGCGACAGACCCTTATACGCAGTATTTT. Amino acids: CASSEGATDPYTQYF. The rearrangement uses TRBV6-1 and TRBJ2-3, with D perhaps matching TRBD1 (5 bases). V was cut by 1 base and J by 7 bases, with 15 bases left in between. Germline V CDR1 and CDR2: MNHNS, SASEGT. CDR3 size: 15 residues.

This chain connects TRBV7-3 to TRBJ2-7, with TRBD1 matching over 9 bases. The germline CDR1 and CDR2 sequences are SGHTA and FQGTGA. Losses at the gene ends were 5 bases for V and 5 bases for J; bases not matched to a gene: 1. CDR3 length equals 12 residues. CDR3: CASSRDRDEQYF. The CDR3 DNA is TGTGCCAGCAGCCGGGACAGGGACGAGCAGTACTTC.

This sequence joins TRBV5-8 and TRBJ1-5; 8 bases match TRBD1. In germline, CDR1 is SGHTS, CDR2 YDEGEE. V trimming: 4 bases; J trimming: 5 bases; junction bases outside the gene matches: 8. The CDR3 contains 15 residues. This CDR3 reads CASSAYTGGDQPQHF. CDR3 DNA: TGTGCCAGCAGCGCGTATACAGGGGGAGATCAGCCCCAGCATTTT.

This chain joins TRBV5-1 and TRBJ1-3, with D hard to call. Between the trimmed V and J ends, which lost 3 bases and 4 bases, there was a span of 14 bases. The CDR3 sequence is 15 residues long. Germline V CDR1 and CDR2: SGHRS, YFSETQ. The CDR3: CASSSGEARGNTIYF. For the CDR3, the DNA is TGCGCCAGCAGCTCAGGAGAGGCGAGGGGAAACACCATATATTTT. The full variable domain, with the rest looked up from reference TRBV5-1 and TRBJ1-3, is KAGVTQTPRYLIKTRGQQVTLSCSPISGHRSVSWYQQTPGQGLQFLFEYFSETQRNKGNFPGRFSGRQFSNSRSEMNVSTLELGDSALYLCASSSGEARGNTIYFGEGSWLTVV.

The genes are TRBV7-2 and TRBJ1-2, with a tentative D call TRBD1 (5 bases). Per the germline V gene, CDR1 is SGHTA and CDR2 is FQGNSA. V dropped 5 bases and J dropped 7 bases, with 14 bases sitting between them. The CDR3 is 13 residues long. CDR3 sequence: CASSPQSGGGYTF. The CDR3 bases are TGTGCCAGCAGCCCCCAGTCGGGGGGTGGCTACACCTTC.

This clone was found once. The gene calls are TRBV11-2 and TRBJ2-5; 11 bases are a match to TRBD2. V was pared by 2 bases and J by 2 bases, with 7 bases of the junction left unmatched. The CDR3 consists of 17 residues. From germline, CDR1 is SGHAT and CDR2 FQNNGV. CDR3 nucleotide sequence: TGTGCCAGCAGCTTAACGAGGGGGACTAGCGGTCAAGAGACCCAGTACTTC. It specifies CASSLTRGTSGQETQYF.

The chain couples TRBV14 to TRBJ2-2; the D gene is possibly TRBD1 (5 bases). V lost 1 base to trimming and J lost 4 bases, with 13 bases between them. The germline V gene encodes CDR1 SGHDN and CDR2 FVKESK. The CDR3 is 16 residues long. CDR3: CASSQVDSLSTGELFF. The CDR3 DNA follows: TGTGCCAGCAGCCAAGTTGACAGCTTGAGCACCGGGGAGCTGTTTTTT.

This rearrangement joins TRBV7-9 to TRBJ1-5; perhaps TRBD1 as D (5 bases). There are 14 residues in the CDR3. V shed 5 bases and J shed 6 bases, with 14 bases lying between them. CDR1 is SEHNR and CDR2 is FQNEAQ in the germline V gene (reference sequence). The CDR3 loop reads CASSISSRVQPQHF. In DNA form, the CDR3 reads TGTGCCAGCAGCATCTCCAGCAGGGTTCAGCCCCAGCATTTT. The complete variable domain, with remaining parts taken from reference TRBV7-9 and TRBJ1-5, reads DTGVSQNPRHKITKRGQNVTFRCDPISEHNRLYWYRQTLGQGPEFLTYFQNEAQLEKSRLLSDRFSAERPKGSFSTLEIQRTEQGDSAMYLCASSISSRVQPQHFGDGTRLSIL.

V and J are TRBV7-9 and TRBJ2-5; 11 bases line up with TRBD2. The junction had 6 bases not matched to a gene; V was cut back by 5 bases and J by 1 base. From germline, CDR1 is SEHNR and CDR2 FQNEAQ (reference sequence). The CDR3 totals 16 residues. The CDR3 reads CASSPGTSGLQETQYF. The CDR3 nucleotides read TGTGCCAGCAGCCCTGGGACTAGCGGCCTCCAAGAGACCCAGTACTTC.

The V call is TRBV15, the J call TRBJ2-7; no definite D call. Between the trimmed V and J ends, which lost 1 base and 2 bases, there was a span of 6 bases. This CDR3 has 13 residues. Germline CDR1 and CDR2: LNHNV and YYDKDF (reference sequence). The CDR3 loop reads CATSRGRTYEQYF. The CDR3, as DNA: TGTGCCACCAGCAGAGGGCGGACCTACGAGCAGTACTTC.

This clone was recorded once. This CDR3 reads CASSYSKQGGYEQYF. The CDR3 nucleotides are TGTGCCAGCAGTTACTCGAAACAAGGAGGGTACGAGCAGTACTTC. The V call is TRBV6-5, the J call TRBJ2-7, with a tentative D call TRBD2 (6 bases). The CDR3 runs 15 residues. Germline V gene lookup returns CDR1 MNHEY and CDR2 SVGAGI. The V and J ends lost 0 bases and 4 bases respectively, with 13 bases between them.

The rearrangement links TRBV19 to TRBJ1-1; 7 bases line up with TRBD1. V dropped 8 bases and J dropped 1; count of bases not matched to a gene: 13. The CDR3 has 16 amino acids. CDR1 LNHDA and CDR2 SQIVND come from the germline V gene (reference sequence). In DNA form, the CDR3 reads TGTGCCAGTTGGTCTACAGGGGATTTTAGGAACACTGAAGCTTTCTTT. As protein: CASWSTGDFRNTEAFF.

The rearrangement joins TRBV7-9 to TRBJ1-1; TRBD1 aligns across 9 bases. With 2 bases clipped from V and 5 bases from J, the junction kept 9 bases outside the gene matches. Germline CDR1 is SEHNR and CDR2 is FQNEAQ (reference sequence). The CDR3 length is 16 residues. The CDR3 coding sequence is TGTGCCAGCAGCTTACCGGGACAGGGTTGGGGGACTGAAGCTTTCTTT. This sequence encodes CASSLPGQGWGTEAFF.

V and J are TRBV5-1 and TRBJ2-7; 8 bases are shared with TRBD2. The CDR3 loop spans 15 amino acids. V dropped 0 bases and J dropped 6; count of bases not matched to a gene: 8. Looked up from germline, CDR1 is SGHRS and CDR2 is YFSETQ. CDR3 sequence: CASSLVQRELGEQYF. Here the CDR3 DNA reads TGCGCCAGCAGCTTGGTCCAGCGGGAGCTAGGCGAGCAGTACTTC.

The chain recombines TRBV6-4 with TRBJ2-1, with 9 bases aligning to TRBD2. In germline, CDR1 is MRHNA, CDR2 SNTAGT. V was clipped by 4 bases and J by 5 bases; unmatched bases: 6. The CDR3 extends over 15 amino acids. This CDR3 reads CASSAGGLADNEQFF. CDR3 sequence (DNA): TGTGCCAGCAGTGCGGGGGGACTAGCAGACAATGAGCAGTTCTTC.

The rearrangement joins TRBV4-3 to TRBJ2-1; 10 bases map to TRBD1. Germline CDR1 and CDR2: LGHNA and YSLEER. Trimming took 1 base from V and 7 from J; bases not matched to a gene: 10. CDR3 length equals 17 residues. CDR3 bases: TGCGCCAGCAGCCAAGCCCCCCCGGGACAGGGGTTTAATGAGCAGTTCTTC. It translates to CASSQAPPGQGFNEQFF.

J is TRBJ2-2 and V is TRBV19, with D unresolved. Trimming took off 8 bases at V and 6 bases at J, with 16 bases between the two ends. The CDR3 is made up of 14 amino acids. Germline V gene data show CDR1 as LNHDA and CDR2 as SQIVND (reference sequence). The CDR3 DNA follows: TGTGCCAGTCGGGCCGGTGGAGTCTCCGGGGAGCTGTTTTTT. Amino acid sequence: CASRAGGVSGELFF.

The chain employs TRBV5-4 and TRBJ2-7; 8 bases align to TRBD1. CDR3 length: 15 amino acids. V was clipped by 4 bases and J by 7 bases; unmatched bases: 13. Per the germline V gene, CDR1 is SGHNT and CDR2 is YYREEE (reference sequence). The CDR3 nucleotides read TGTGCCAGCAGCGGGCTATACAGGGGGATGGAGGAGCAGTACTTC. Residues: CASSGLYRGMEEQYF.

The chain uses TRBV4-3 and TRBJ1-3; D is uncertain. This CDR3 has 15 residues. Germline V CDR1 and CDR2: LGHNA, YSLEER. V gave up 0 bases and J gave up 4 bases, with 10 bases separating them. Written as DNA, the CDR3 is TGCGCCAGCAGCCAAGAGCGCTGGGAGGGAAACACCATATATTTT. It yields the protein CASSQERWEGNTIYF.

V gene TRBV28 combines with J gene TRBJ1-1; maybe TRBD1 (6 bases). V dropped 8 bases and J dropped 0 bases, with 13 bases sitting between them. The germline V gene encodes CDR1 MDHEN and CDR2 SYDVKM. CDR3 length: 14 residues. CDR3 loop: CASFRDTMNTEAFF. For the CDR3, the DNA is TGTGCCAGCTTCCGGGACACCATGAACACTGAAGCTTTCTTT.